This is a list of T cell receptor beta chains from one sample in a study of cytomegalovirus exposure and HLA in healthy donors. Using immunoSEQ multiplex PCR, the repertoire was profiled, and TCRdb retains in-frame clones only, with some absent. The sample records tens of thousands of clones, 60% to 80% being singletons. Source material: PBMCs. The receptor set was obtained from a woman aged 35 to 49 in good health and CMV-seropositive. Each CDR3 is given with its conserved first and last residue. D genes are given only for firm matches. Clone size, where shown, is once, few, many, or a class for clones that have expanded.

V: TRBV30; size: -; J: TRBJ2-7; D: TRBD1; DNA: TGTGCCTGGAGTGTAACAGGGGGGACCTACGAGCAGTACTTC; CDR3: CAWSVTGGTYEQYF
V: TRBV27; size: -; J: TRBJ2-4; D: TRBD2; DNA: TGTGCCAGCAGTGGTGGCGGGGGGCCCCCAATGGTGTACTTC; CDR3: CASSGGGGPPMVYF
V: TRBV11-3; size: -; J: TRBJ2-2; D: -; DNA: TGTGCCAGCAGCTTACTTGAGGCCGGGGAGCTGTTTTTT; CDR3: CASSLLEAGELFF
V: TRBV10-1; size: -; J: TRBJ2-3; D: TRBD2; DNA: TGCGCCAGCAGCACCGGGACTAGCATAGATACGCAGTATTTT; CDR3: CASSTGTSIDTQYF
V: TRBV5-1; size: once; J: TRBJ2-6; D: TRBD1; DNA: TGCGCCAGCAGCTTGGCCCAAAGGACAGGGTTGACTGGGGCCAACGTCCTGACTTTC; CDR3: CASSLAQRTGLTGANVLTF
V: TRBV5-1; size: few; J: TRBJ1-2; D: -; DNA: TGCGCCAGCAGCATCGAAATGGGACTCGCTGGCTACACCTTC; CDR3: CASSIEMGLAGYTF
V: TRBV10-1; size: few; J: TRBJ2-1; D: -; DNA: TGCGCCAGCAGTGATTCAGGTATTAATGAGCAGTTCTTC; CDR3: CASSDSGINEQFF
V: TRBV18; size: few; J: TRBJ1-5; D: TRBD1; DNA: TGTGCCAGCTCACCACCGAAGGCAGGGGGTATGTCCCAGCATTTT; CDR3: CASSPPKAGGMSQHF
V: TRBV5-1; size: -; J: TRBJ2-1; D: TRBD2; DNA: TGCGCCAGCAGACAAACTAGCGGGGGGGCGGACAATGAGCAGTTCTTC; CDR3: CASRQTSGGADNEQFF
V: TRBV5-1; size: few; J: TRBJ1-2; D: TRBD1; DNA: TGCGCCAGCAGCTTGGAGGGGGGACAGGGGAGTGGTGGCTACACCTTC; CDR3: CASSLEGGQGSGGYTF
V: TRBV5-1; size: -; J: TRBJ2-1; D: TRBD2; DNA: TGCGCCAGCAGCTTAGAGCGGGGGACGCATGAGCAGTTCTTC; CDR3: CASSLERGTHEQFF
V: TRBV7-2; size: -; J: TRBJ2-2; D: TRBD1; DNA: TGTGCCAGCAGCTCGGGACAGTTAGCCCCATTTTCGGAGCTGTTTTTT; CDR3: CASSSGQLAPFSELFF
V: TRBV6-6; size: -; J: TRBJ1-1; D: TRBD1; DNA: TGTGCCAGCAGCCTCCGGGACAGGGGATACGATAGAGAAGCTTTCTTT; CDR3: CASSLRDRGYDREAFF
V: TRBV6-4; size: -; J: TRBJ2-3; D: TRBD2; DNA: TGTGCCAGCACCCTATTTCTAGCGGGGGAAATCACAGATACGCAGTATTTT; CDR3: CASTLFLAGEITDTQYF
V: TRBV19; size: -; J: TRBJ1-2; D: TRBD1; DNA: TGTGCCAGTATCTCAATGACAGGGAACTATGGCTACACCTTC; CDR3: CASISMTGNYGYTF
V: TRBV5-4; size: -; J: TRBJ2-3; D: TRBD2; DNA: TGTGCCAGCAGCCCGCAGCGGGGGAGAGATACGCAGTATTTT; CDR3: CASSPQRGRDTQYF
V: TRBV7-6; size: -; J: TRBJ2-3; D: TRBD2; DNA: TGTGCCAGCAGTCGCCGACTAGCGGGGGGGCCTAGCACAGATACGCAGTATTTT; CDR3: CASSRRLAGGPSTDTQYF
V: TRBV9; size: few; J: TRBJ2-3; D: -; DNA: TGTGCCAGCAGCGTAGGTGCAGGCTTCACAGATACGCAGTATTTT; CDR3: CASSVGAGFTDTQYF
V: TRBV15; size: -; J: TRBJ1-6; D: TRBD1; DNA: TGTGCCACCAGCAGAAATTGGGACAGTAATTCACCCCTCCACTTT; CDR3: CATSRNWDSNSPLHF
V: TRBV18; size: -; J: TRBJ2-1; D: TRBD2; DNA: TGTGCCAGCTCACTTCGGACTAGCGGGGGGGATACCTACAATGAGCAGTTCTTC; CDR3: CASSLRTSGGDTYNEQFF
V: TRBV7-3; size: -; J: TRBJ2-3; D: TRBD2; DNA: TGTGCCAGCGAGAGTAGCGGGGGGGGAGGAGATACGCAGTATTTT; CDR3: CASESSGGGGDTQYF
V: TRBV29-1; size: -; J: TRBJ1-1; D: -; DNA: TGCAGCGTTGATGTCTCGAACACTGAAGCTTTCTTT; CDR3: CSVDVSNTEAFF
V: TRBV9; size: -; J: TRBJ1-5; D: -; DNA: TGTGCCAGCAGCCTAGGGGGGGGTAATCAGCCCCAGCATTTT; CDR3: CASSLGGGNQPQHF
V: TRBV11-2; size: -; J: TRBJ2-7; D: -; DNA: TGTGCCAGCAGCGCGCGCTACGAGCAGTACTTC; CDR3: CASSARYEQYF
V: TRBV4-1; size: -; J: TRBJ2-3; D: -; DNA: TGCGCCAGCAGCCTCGACCCCCCAGGGGGGAGTGGAGATACGCAGTATTTT; CDR3: CASSLDPPGGSGDTQYF
V: TRBV11-2; size: -; J: TRBJ2-7; D: TRBD1; DNA: TGTGCCAGCCTCATCCCGGGACAGGGACCCTACGAGCAGTACTTC; CDR3: CASLIPGQGPYEQYF